The next 2 T cell receptor beta chains were all read from a single sample in a study of OX40 agonist ivuxolimab in advanced cancers. Produced via immunoSEQ multiplex PCR; TCRdb's table is partial and in-frame only. The repertoire holds approximately 70,000 clones, around 89% seen once, with 0.85% to 0.95% in the top ten. The source material was CD4+ or CD8+ T cells sorted from blood, sampled in a trial of the OX40 agonist ivuxolimab. The receptors derive from an adult with an advanced solid tumor such as melanoma, head and neck, liver or kidney cancer.

The chain employs TRBV7-9 and TRBJ1-1; no definite D call. The CDR3 is 14 residues long. Germline V gene data show CDR1 as SEHNR and CDR2 as FQNEAQ (reference sequence). Trimming cost V 5 bases and J 1 base, with 11 bases left between them. CDR3 in DNA: TGTGCCAGCAGCAAACACACTGGGAACACTGAAGCTTTCTTT. It translates to CASSKHTGNTEAFF. The entire variable domain, with the rest obtained from reference TRBV7-9 and TRBJ1-1, is as follows: DTGVSQNPRHKITKRGQNVTFRCDPISEHNRLYWYRQTLGQGPEFLTYFQNEAQLEKSRLLSDRFSAERPKGSFSTLEIQRTEQGDSAMYLCASSKHTGNTEAFFGQGTRLTVV.

The CDR3 nucleotides are TGTGCCAGCACCAAGCGGGTCGGGGAGCAGTACTTC. Encoded protein: CASTKRVGEQYF. This sequence joins TRBV28 and TRBJ2-7; TRBD2 is a possible D gene (6 bases). Per the germline V gene, CDR1 is MDHEN and CDR2 is SYDVKM. Trimming removed 7 bases from V and 7 bases from J, with 14 bases in between. This CDR3 comprises 12 residues.